A selection of T cell receptor beta chains follows, all from one sample in a study of shared clonotypes between healthy human individuals. The repertoire was sequenced with immunoSEQ multiplex PCR; TCRdb's copy has only in-frame clones and lacks some. The sample lists over a million clones, around 78% occurring once. The sequenced sample consisted of memory CD4+ T cells from PBMCs. The receptor source for this set is a man between 18 and 29 years old in good health. Some clones in this sample may be carry-over from other donors' samples. Both conserved end residues are trimmed from each CDR3. D genes are given only for firm matches. Clone sizes are given selectively: once, few, many, or a class where the clone is expanded.

clone_size | d_call | v_call | cdr3_aa
- | TRBD1 | TRBV15 | ATSREDRGREGYT
once | - | TRBV2 | ASTPGRRQETQY
- | - | TRBV28 | ASSTRGTNSETQY
- | - | TRBV5-6 | ASSLAGISETQY
few | - | TRBV7-9 | ASSFMGNTEAF
few | TRBD2 | TRBV11-2 | ASSLAGAGVVYEQY
- | - | TRBV5-4 | ASSLGGGELF
- | TRBD1 | TRBV7-6 | ASSLTGTGSADTQY
- | - | TRBV15 | ATSRFEGPTEAF
- | TRBD1 | TRBV5-4 | ASSLGGQGATEAF
once | - | TRBV18 | ASSPPRGLSGIEQF
- | TRBD1 | TRBV7-2 | ASSRTGGDAYEQY
- | - | TRBV18 | ASSGVGGQDTEAF
- | - | TRBV30 | AWTSISTGSTEAF
- | - | TRBV5-4 | ASSLAGVQETQY
- | - | TRBV23-1 | ASSPPAEPSSYEQY
- | TRBD2 | TRBV6-5 | ASSYGGSYTGELF
- | TRBD1 | TRBV7-8 | ASSPDRSEQY
- | - | TRBV5-6 | ASTAGPKPYEQY
- | TRBD1 | TRBV5-1 | ASSQGDYGYT
- | - | TRBV9 | ASSAQIGNNEQF
- | TRBD1 | TRBV18 | ASSVGQPNTEAF
- | - | TRBV19 | AGSLGSGKLF
- | - | TRBV7-2 | ASSLVRVKTEAF
few | - | TRBV11-2 | ASSFLRGDSGANVLT
few | - | TRBV6-1 | ASSENRGNQPQH
- | - | TRBV2 | ASHMGGLTDTQY
- | - | TRBV4-3 | ASSQAILGNTIY
many | - | TRBV7-2 | ASTSTGSSYEQY
- | - | TRBV4-3 | ASSQEDRNTGELF
- | - | TRBV28 | ASSSGTGGYGYT
- | TRBD1 | TRBV7-2 | ASSLVRGQQKYGYT
- | - | TRBV10-2 | ASCERYNEQF
- | - | TRBV9 | ASSVGNTIY
few | TRBD2 | TRBV11-3 | ASSLGLAPDTQY
- | - | TRBV6-5 | ASSQRIPDTDTQY
- | - | TRBV19 | ANDPQGIDYGYT
- | - | TRBV4-3 | ASSPTGSSGNTIY
- | - | TRBV5-4 | ASSQGLIINYNEQF
once | TRBD1 | TRBV29-1 | SAGDRGGETQY
few | TRBD2 | TRBV5-1 | ASSFGLAQETQY
few | - | TRBV28 | ASIFQNTGELF